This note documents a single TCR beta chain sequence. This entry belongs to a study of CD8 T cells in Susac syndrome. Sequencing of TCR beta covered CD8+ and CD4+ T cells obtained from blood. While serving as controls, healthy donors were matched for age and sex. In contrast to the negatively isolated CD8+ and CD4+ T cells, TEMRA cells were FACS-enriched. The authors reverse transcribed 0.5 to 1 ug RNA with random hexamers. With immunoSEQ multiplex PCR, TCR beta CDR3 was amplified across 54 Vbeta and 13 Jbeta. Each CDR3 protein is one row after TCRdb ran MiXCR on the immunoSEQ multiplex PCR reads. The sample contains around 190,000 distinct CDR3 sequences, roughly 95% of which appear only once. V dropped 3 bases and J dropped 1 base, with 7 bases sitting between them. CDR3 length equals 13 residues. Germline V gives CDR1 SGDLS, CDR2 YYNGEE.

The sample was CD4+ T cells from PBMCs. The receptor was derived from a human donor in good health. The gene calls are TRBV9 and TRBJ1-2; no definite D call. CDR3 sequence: CASSAGNNYGYTF. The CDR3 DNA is TGTGCCAGCAGCGCAGGAAATAACTATGGCTACACCTTC.